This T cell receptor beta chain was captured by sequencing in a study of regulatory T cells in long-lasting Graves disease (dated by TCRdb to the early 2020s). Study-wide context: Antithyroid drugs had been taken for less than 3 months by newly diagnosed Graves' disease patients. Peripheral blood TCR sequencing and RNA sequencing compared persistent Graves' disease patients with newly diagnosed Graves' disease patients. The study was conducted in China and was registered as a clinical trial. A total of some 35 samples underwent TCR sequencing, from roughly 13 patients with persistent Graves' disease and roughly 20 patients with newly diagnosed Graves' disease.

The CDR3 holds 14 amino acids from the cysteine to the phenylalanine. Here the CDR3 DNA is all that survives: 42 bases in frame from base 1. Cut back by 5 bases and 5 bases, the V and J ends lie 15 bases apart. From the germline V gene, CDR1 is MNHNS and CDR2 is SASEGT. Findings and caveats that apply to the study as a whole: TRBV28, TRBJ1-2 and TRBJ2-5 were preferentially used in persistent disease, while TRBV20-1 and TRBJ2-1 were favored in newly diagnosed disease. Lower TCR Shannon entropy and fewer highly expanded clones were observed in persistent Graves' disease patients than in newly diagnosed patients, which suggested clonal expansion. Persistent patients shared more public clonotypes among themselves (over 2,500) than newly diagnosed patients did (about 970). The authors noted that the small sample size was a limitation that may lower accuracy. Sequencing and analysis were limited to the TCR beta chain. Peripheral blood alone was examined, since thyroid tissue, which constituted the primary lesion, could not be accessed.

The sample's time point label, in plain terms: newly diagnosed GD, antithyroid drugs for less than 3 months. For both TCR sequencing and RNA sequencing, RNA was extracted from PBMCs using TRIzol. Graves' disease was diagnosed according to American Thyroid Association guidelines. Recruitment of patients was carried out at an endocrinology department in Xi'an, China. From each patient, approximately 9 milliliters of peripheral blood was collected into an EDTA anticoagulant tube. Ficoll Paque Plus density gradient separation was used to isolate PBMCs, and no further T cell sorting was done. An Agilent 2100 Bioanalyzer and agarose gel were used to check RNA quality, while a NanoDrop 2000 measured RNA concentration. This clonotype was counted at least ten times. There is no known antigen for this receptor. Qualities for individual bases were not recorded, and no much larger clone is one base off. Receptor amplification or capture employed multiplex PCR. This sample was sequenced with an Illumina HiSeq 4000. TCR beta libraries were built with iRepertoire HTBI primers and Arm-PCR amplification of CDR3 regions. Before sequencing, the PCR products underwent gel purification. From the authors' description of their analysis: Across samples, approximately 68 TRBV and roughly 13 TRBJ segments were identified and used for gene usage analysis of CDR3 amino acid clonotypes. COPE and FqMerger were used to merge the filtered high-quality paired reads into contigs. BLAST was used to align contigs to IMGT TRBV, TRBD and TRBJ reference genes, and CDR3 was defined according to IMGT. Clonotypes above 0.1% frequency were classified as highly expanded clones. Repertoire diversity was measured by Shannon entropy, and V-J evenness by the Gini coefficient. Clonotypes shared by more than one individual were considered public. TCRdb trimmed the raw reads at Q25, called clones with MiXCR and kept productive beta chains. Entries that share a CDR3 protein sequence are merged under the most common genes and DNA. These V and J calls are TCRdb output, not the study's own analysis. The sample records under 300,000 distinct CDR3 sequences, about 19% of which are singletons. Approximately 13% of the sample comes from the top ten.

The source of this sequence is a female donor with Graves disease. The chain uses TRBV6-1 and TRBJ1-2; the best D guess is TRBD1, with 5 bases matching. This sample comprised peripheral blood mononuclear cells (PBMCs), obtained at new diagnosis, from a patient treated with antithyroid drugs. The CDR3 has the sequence CASSTATEAYGYTF. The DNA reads TGTGCCAGCAGTACTGCGACAGAAGCTTATGGCTACACCTTC.